These T cell receptor beta chains were read from a single sample in a study of tumor and adjacent non-tumor tissue in lung cancer. TCRdb re-called the multiplex PCR reads through MiXCR, storing one row per CDR3 protein. The table has about 75,000 distinct CDR3 sequences, under 80% seen once. What was sequenced was lung tumor tissue. Receptors originate from a woman between 45 and 60 years old with non-small cell lung cancer. Each CDR3 is given with its conserved first and last residue. A D gene is named only where the DNA matches it firmly. Rows give clone size only sometimes, using once, few, many, or a class for an expanded clone.

CDR3 DNA	CDR3 protein	clone size	V gene	J gene	D gene
TGTGCCAGCAGCCCACTAGCGGGTGAAGAGGAGATCCAGTACTTC	CASSPLAGEEEIQYF	-	TRBV6-1	TRBJ2-5	TRBD2
TGTGCCAGTAGCTCCCATGGGACCACCGGATGGGAGCAGTTCTTC	CASSSHGTTGWEQFF	once	TRBV7-8	TRBJ2-1	-
TGTACTAGCAGCTTCGGGACAGGGGTATCACCCCTCCACTTT	CTSSFGTGVSPLHF	-	TRBV6-6	TRBJ1-6	TRBD1
TGTGCCAGCAGCCAAGCAAGCGGGAGGGTGAACAATGAGCAGTTCTTC	CASSQASGRVNNEQFF	many	TRBV14	TRBJ2-1	TRBD2
TGTGTCATCCTCGGGAGCTATGGCTACACCTTC	CVILGSYGYTF	-	TRBV6-5	TRBJ1-2	-
TGTGCCAGCAGTGTCTACAGGGTGGGGAACAATGATGCTTTCTTT	CASSVYRVGNNDAFF	-	TRBV12-3/TRBV12-4	TRBJ1-1	-
TGTGCCAGCAGTCCACTTCTTGGTGTAAGCTCCTACAATGAGCAGTTCTTC	CASSPLLGVSSYNEQFF	few	TRBV28	TRBJ2-1	-
TGTGCCAGCACTCCTTTAGTCCGGGCCTGGACTAGCGGGAGGAGCACAGGTACGCAATATTTT	CASTPLVRAWTSGRSTGTQYF	-	TRBV11-2	TRBJ2-3	TRBD2
TGTGCCAGCTCTGACCCCGCGAGCAATCAGCCCCAGCATTTT	CASSDPASNQPQHF	many	TRBV19	TRBJ1-5	-
TGCGCCAGCAGTGAGAGAATGGGACCGCTGAACACTGGGGAGCTGTTTTTT	CASSERMGPLNTGELFF	once	TRBV10-2	TRBJ2-2	-
TGTGCCATCATGCCGGGACTAGCCGAGACAGATACGCAGTATTTT	CAIMPGLAETDTQYF	-	TRBV6-1	TRBJ2-3	TRBD2
TGTGCCAGCGGTCTCACTAGCGGGAGAAGCGCTGACGAGCAGTACTTC	CASGLTSGRSADEQYF	once	TRBV4-2	TRBJ2-7	TRBD2
TGTGCCAGCAGCGTTGGTGCGGGAACCGGGGAGCTGTTTTTT	CASSVGAGTGELFF	medium-sized	TRBV5-4	TRBJ2-2	-
TGTGCCAGCACTCGAGGGACTAGCGTGGACACCGGGGAGCTGTTTTTT	CASTRGTSVDTGELFF	-	TRBV5-4	TRBJ2-2	TRBD2
TGTGCCAGCAACCGGGACAGGTGGAACACCGGGGAGCTGTCTTTT	CASNRDRWNTGELSF	-	TRBV12-3/TRBV12-4	TRBJ2-2	TRBD1
TGTGCCTGCAGCCAGGACGAACTAGCGGGATCAGATACGCTGTATTTT	CACSQDELAGSDTLYF	-	TRBV4-2	TRBJ2-3	TRBD2
TGTGCCAGCAGTTCCCATGGGGAGGTCGCTGAAGCTTTCTTT	CASSSHGEVAEAFF	-	TRBV25-1	TRBJ1-1	-
TGTGCCAGCAGTCACGACGGAAACACAGATACGCAGTATTTT	CASSHDGNTDTQYF	-	TRBV6-2/TRBV6-3	TRBJ2-3	-
TGTGCCAGCAGCCGATCGGGAACGAACACGGAAACTTTCTTT	CASSRSGTNTETFF	-	TRBV6-5	TRBJ1-1	-
TGTGCCAGCAGCTTACAGGGGGACACTGAAGCTTTCTTT	CASSLQGDTEAFF	medium-sized	TRBV11-1	TRBJ1-1	TRBD1
TGTGCCAGCAGTTTATCTAGAGGGGTGTCCGGGAAGCTGTTTTTT	CASSLSRGVSGKLFF	-	TRBV28	TRBJ2-2	-
TGCGCCAACAGCTTGGGTACGACAGGGGGGAACCAAGAGACCCAGTACTTC	CANSLGTTGGNQETQYF	-	TRBV5-1	TRBJ2-5	TRBD1
TGTGCCAGCAGCCTAGTAACAGGGTCCTACTATGGCTACACCTTC	CASSLVTGSYYGYTF	once	TRBV4-1	TRBJ1-2	-
TGTGCCAGCAGGGGCAGGATGGGCTCCGAGTGGTATTTC	CASRGRMGSEWYF	-	TRBV6-1	TRBJ2-7	-
TGTGCCAGGAGTCCTTTCCCGGCCAGGCTCCAAGAGACCCAGTACTTC	CARSPFPARLQETQYF	-	TRBV6-5	TRBJ2-5	-
TGCAGCGTGCTACAGGGGGCAGGTGGCTACACCTTC	CSVLQGAGGYTF	many	TRBV29-1	TRBJ1-2	TRBD1
TGCGCTAGCAGCCAATTTGGGACAGGGGTCACAGATATGCAGTATTTT	CASSQFGTGVTDMQYF	-	TRBV4-1	TRBJ2-3	TRBD1
TGCGCCAGCAGCTTGGGGGGCAAGACCTCTGGGGCCAACGTCCTGACTTTC	CASSLGGKTSGANVLTF	-	TRBV5-5	TRBJ2-6	-
TGTGCCAGTATGCGTATCTGGGTCCCCCAGTACTTC	CASMRIWVPQYF	-	TRBV19	TRBJ2-5	-
TGTGCCAGCAACTTGATAGCTTACTACGAGCAGCACTTC	CASNLIAYYEQHF	-	TRBV5-6	TRBJ2-7	-
TGTGCCAGCAACTCGCAGGGGTACAGTCAGCCCCAGCATTTT	CASNSQGYSQPQHF	-	TRBV7-9	TRBJ1-5	-
TGTGCCAGCAGCTTAAAGGGGACTGAAGCTTTCTTT	CASSLKGTEAFF	medium-sized	TRBV11-2	TRBJ1-1	-
TGCAGTGCTACGAGGTCCTACAATGAGCAGCTCTTC	CSATRSYNEQLF	-	TRBV20-1	TRBJ2-1	-
TGCGCCAGCAGGGTCACTGGGGTCAACGTCCTGACTTTC	CASRVTGVNVLTF	-	TRBV12-3/TRBV12-4	TRBJ2-6	-
TGTGCCAGCTGGGACAGATATGGCTACACCTTC	CASWDRYGYTF	once	TRBV6-5	TRBJ1-2	TRBD1
TGTGCCAGCACCCTACAGGGGGCAGACTATGGTTACACCTTC	CASTLQGADYGYTF	-	TRBV6-6	TRBJ1-2	TRBD1
TGTGCCAGCAGCCAGAACAAGGGGGAGGGTGGTTCACCTCTCCACTTT	CASSQNKGEGGSPLHF	-	TRBV4-2	TRBJ1-6	-
TGTGCTAGCAGCTCTAGCCCGGGGGATGAGCAGTTCTTC	CASSSSPGDEQFF	-	TRBV7-7	TRBJ2-1	-
TGCGCCAGCAGTGAGACAAGGGATGGCTACATCTTC	CASSETRDGYIF	-	TRBV10-2	TRBJ1-2	-
TGTGTCAGTGCAGTGGGGGAATGCAATCAGCCCCAGCATTTT	CVSAVGECNQPQHF	-	TRBV6-5	TRBJ1-5	-
TGTGCCAGCAGCTTAAGGGGGCCAGAGGAGACCCAGTACTTC	CASSLRGPEETQYF	many	TRBV7-9	TRBJ2-5	TRBD1
TGTGCCTGCAGCTTAACGTGGGAGAGCTCCTACGAACAGTACTTC	CACSLTWESSYEQYF	-	TRBV11-2	TRBJ2-7	-
TGCGCCAGCAGCGGTAGACAGGGGACCTATGGCTACGCCTTC	CASSGRQGTYGYAF	-	TRBV10-2	TRBJ1-2	TRBD1
TGTGCCAGCAGCTCAGATGACAGTGTGAATGAGCAGATCTTC	CASSSDDSVNEQIF	-	TRBV11-2	TRBJ2-1	-
TGTGCCAGTAGCGCCGCGGACTGCAATGAGCAGTTCTTC	CASSAADCNEQFF	-	TRBV11-1	TRBJ2-1	-
TGTGCCAGCGAGGCTAGAGATATGCAGTATTTT	CASEARDMQYF	-	TRBV6-6	TRBJ2-3	-
TGTGTCAGCAGCAGCGGCTCCCCTCCCTACGAGCAGTACTTC	CVSSSGSPPYEQYF	-	TRBV11-1	TRBJ2-7	-
TGTGCCGTCAGTTCAAACCCCACAGGTACGCAGTATTTT	CAVSSNPTGTQYF	-	TRBV10-3	TRBJ2-3	-
TGCAGTGCTCTTCCGGCTAGCAAAGCTAGCACAGATACGCAGTATTTT	CSALPASKASTDTQYF	few	TRBV20-1	TRBJ2-3	-
TGTGCCAGCAGTTCCTACCGTGGGGTTAGACCCTCCACAGATACGCAGTATTTT	CASSSYRGVRPSTDTQYF	-	TRBV28	TRBJ2-3	-
TGTGCCAGTAGCTTCCCTTGGCTGGGGAGCTCCTACGAGCAGTACTTC	CASSFPWLGSSYEQYF	-	TRBV7-8	TRBJ2-7	-
TGTGCCAGCAGCCAAGTCCCTACAGGAAATACAGGGGTAGCCTATAGCATTCAGCCCCTGCATTTT	CASSQVPTGNTGVAYSIQPLHF	-	TRBV4-2	TRBJ1-5	TRBD1
TGTGCCATCAGTGAGTCGAGGGACAGAGGCTACAAACAGTACTTC	CAISESRDRGYKQYF	-	TRBV10-3	TRBJ2-7	TRBD1